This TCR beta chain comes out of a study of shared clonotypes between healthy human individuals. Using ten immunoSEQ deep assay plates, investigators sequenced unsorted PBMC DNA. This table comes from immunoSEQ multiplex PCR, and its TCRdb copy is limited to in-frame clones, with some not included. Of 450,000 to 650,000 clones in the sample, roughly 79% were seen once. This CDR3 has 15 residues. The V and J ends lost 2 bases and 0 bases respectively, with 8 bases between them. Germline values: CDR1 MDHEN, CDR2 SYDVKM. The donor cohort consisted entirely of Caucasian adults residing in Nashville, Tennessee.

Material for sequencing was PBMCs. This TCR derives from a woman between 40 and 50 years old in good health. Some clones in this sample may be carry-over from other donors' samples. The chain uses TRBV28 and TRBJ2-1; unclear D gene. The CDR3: CASSLESSSYNEQFF. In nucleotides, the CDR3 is TGTGCCAGCAGTTTAGAGAGTAGCTCCTACAATGAGCAGTTCTTC.